The 4 T cell receptor beta chains reported below all come from one sample, sequenced in a study of blood T cell repertoires in COVID-19. Measured with immunoSEQ multiplex PCR; TCRdb has only the in-frame clones, and not every one. Here the sample spans 110,000 or so clones, roughly 79% being singletons. Sequences were obtained from peripheral blood. All receptors come from a human donor in a cohort sampled during active COVID-19.

The chain joins TRBV5-4 to TRBJ1-2; 9 nucleotides agree with TRBD1. This CDR3 has 14 amino acids. Germline V gives CDR1 SGHNT, CDR2 YYREEE (reference sequence). Trimming took 4 bases from V and 4 from J; bases not matched to a gene: 5. CDR3 bases: TGTGCCAGCAGCATGGACAGGGGTGGCTATGGCTACACCTTC. Translation gives CASSMDRGGYGYTF.

This clone was seen a single time. V and J are TRBV18 and TRBJ1-1; TRBD1 aligns across 7 bases. CDR3 size: 16 residues. V trimming: 3 bases; J trimming: 1 base; junction bases outside the gene matches: 8. In germline, CDR1 is KGHSH, CDR2 LQKENI. The CDR3 coding sequence is TGTGCCAGCTCACCCCGGACAGGCCCCGGGAACACTGAAGCTTTCTTT. Its translation: CASSPRTGPGNTEAFF.

The chain uses TRBV4-2 and TRBJ1-2; D is ambiguous. The germline CDR1 and CDR2 sequences are LGHNA and YNFKEQ. V was cut by 4 bases and J by 6 bases, with 18 bases left in between. The CDR3 loop spans 15 amino acids. DNA of the CDR3: TGTGCCAGCAGCCCTTCCTGGTCCCAGGTGGATGGCTACACCTTC. This translates into CASSPSWSQVDGYTF.

The V and J genes are TRBV15 and TRBJ1-4, with no clear D. The CDR3 contains 13 residues. CDR1 is LNHNV and CDR2 is YYDKDF in the germline V gene (reference sequence). V was shortened by 1 base and J by 5 bases, with 5 bases between the two germline ends. The CDR3 sequence is CATSRVANEKLFF. For the CDR3, the DNA is TGTGCCACCAGCAGAGTGGCAAATGAAAAACTGTTTTTT. Complete variable domain (other parts from reference TRBV15 and TRBJ1-4): DAMVIQNPRYQVTQFGKPVTLSCSQTLNHNVMYWYQQKSSQAPKLLFHYYDKDFNNEADTPDNFQSRRPNTSFCFLDIRSPGLGDTAMYLCATSRVANEKLFFGSGTQLSVL.